These 27 T cell receptor beta chains were sequenced from one sample in a study of cytomegalovirus exposure and HLA in healthy donors. The PCR made use of 60 Vbeta and 13 Jbeta primers. Only in-frame clones appear in the TCRdb table, and some are missing; sequencing was by immunoSEQ multiplex PCR. The table records roughly 130,000 clones, roughly 80% of them present only once. The sample consisted of PBMCs. All receptors derive from a man under 40 in good health and CMV-seronegative.

The chain combines TRBV14 with TRBJ2-2; 10 bases match TRBD1. Germline CDR1 SGHDN, CDR2 FVKESK. This CDR3 has 17 amino acids. The trim removed 4 bases at V and 5 bases at J, leaving 10 bases unmatched. The CDR3 DNA reads as TGTGCCAGCAGCCCCTTGACAGGGGGCGAGATGACCGGGGAGCTGTTTTTT. Its protein product is CASSPLTGGEMTGELFF.

J is TRBJ1-4 and V is TRBV5-5; 7 nucleotides match TRBD1. This CDR3 contains 18 residues. The V and J ends lost 4 bases and 0 bases, in that order; junction bases with no gene match: 12. Germline assignment: CDR1 SGHKS and CDR2 YYEKEE (reference sequence). CDR3 residues: CASSQGWKGATTNEKLFF. The CDR3 DNA sequence: TGTGCCAGCAGCCAGGGTTGGAAGGGGGCGACAACTAATGAAAAACTGTTTTTT.

This clone was detected once. The chain is built from TRBV7-9 and TRBJ1-4; 8 bases are shared with TRBD1. The length of the CDR3 is 14 residues. V lost 2 bases, J lost 5 bases, and 1 base stayed unmatched. Germline V CDR1 and CDR2: SEHNR, FQNEAQ (reference sequence). The DNA of the CDR3 is TGTGCCAGCAGCTTACGGACAGGGAATGAAAAACTGTTTTTT. It codes for CASSLRTGNEKLFF.

The chain employs TRBV7-9 and TRBJ2-1; TRBD1 matches at 8 bases. V shed 5 bases and J 8 bases; nucleotides not matched to a gene: 14. Germline loops: CDR1 SEHNR, CDR2 FQNEAQ (reference sequence). The CDR3 spans 16 residues. The CDR3 DNA is TGTGCCAGCAGCCCGCCCAGGGGGCGAAACACCGATGAGCAGTTCTTC. As protein: CASSPPRGRNTDEQFF. The full variable domain, completed using reference TRBV7-9 and TRBJ2-1, is DTGVSQNPRHKITKRGQNVTFRCDPISEHNRLYWYRQTLGQGPEFLTYFQNEAQLEKSRLLSDRFSAERPKGSFSTLEIQRTEQGDSAMYLCASSPPRGRNTDEQFFGPGTRLTVL.

V gene TRBV10-1 combines with J gene TRBJ2-5; D remains unclear. The V gene's germline CDR1 is WNHNN and CDR2 SYGVQD (reference sequence). The CDR3 runs to 14 residues. V lost 2 bases to trimming and J lost 0 bases, with 7 bases between them. The CDR3 protein is CASSEGRYQETQYF. The CDR3 region has the DNA TGCGCCAGCAGTGAGGGCAGATACCAAGAGACCCAGTACTTC.

The chain carries TRBV18 and TRBJ1-2, with no clear D. This CDR3 comprises 12 residues. Germline V gene data show CDR1 as KGHSH and CDR2 as LQKENI. V lost 2 bases and J 7 bases, leaving 8 bases between the germline ends. The CDR3 here is CASSPTKFGYTF. The CDR3, as DNA: TGTGCCAGCTCACCAACTAAGTTTGGCTACACCTTC.

The table lists this clone with a count of one. This chain uses TRBV4-1 with TRBJ2-7, with TRBD1 matching over 7 bases. V lost 4 bases to trimming and J lost 5 bases; unmatched junction nucleotides: 17. The CDR3 extends over 17 amino acids. Germline V gene sequence: CDR1 MGHRA, CDR2 YSYEKL. The CDR3 loop is CASSPFPRDRVKNEQYF. The CDR3, as DNA: TGCGCCAGCAGCCCCTTTCCACGAGACAGGGTTAAAAACGAGCAGTACTTC.

The rearrangement links TRBV5-4 to TRBJ2-2, with TRBD2 as a possible D gene (5 bases). V was clipped by 3 bases and J by 4 bases, with 13 bases between them. The length of the CDR3 is 15 residues. Germline CDR1 reads SGHNT; CDR2 reads YYREEE (reference sequence). The CDR3 sequence: CASSSTGDLTGELFF. In nucleotides, the CDR3 is TGTGCCAGCAGCTCGACCGGGGATCTCACCGGGGAGCTGTTTTTT. Full variable domain (remainder filled in from reference TRBV5-4 and TRBJ2-2): ETGVTQSPTHLIKTRGQQVTLRCSSQSGHNTVSWYQQALGQGPQFIFQYYREEENGRGNFPPRFSGLQFPNYSSELNVNALELDDSALYLCASSSTGDLTGELFFGEGSRLTVL.

In DNA, the CDR3 is TGTGCCATCAGTGAGAGGGCCGGCGGGGAGGATGAAAAACTGTTTTTT. Translation gives CAISERAGGEDEKLFF. The chain couples TRBV10-3 to TRBJ1-4; D is unresolved. The CDR3 loop spans 16 amino acids. Germline values: CDR1 ENHRY, CDR2 SYGVKD. Trimming removed 2 bases from V and 6 bases from J, with 16 bases in between.

The chain links TRBV12-5 to TRBJ2-5, with D perhaps TRBD2 (6 bases). From germline, CDR1 is LGHNT and CDR2 FRNRAP. V shed 2 bases and J shed 7 bases, with 8 bases lying between them. The CDR3 is 12 amino acids. The CDR3 sequence is CASGLFGGTQYF. The DNA for the CDR3 is TGTGCTAGTGGTTTGTTCGGGGGGACCCAGTACTTC.

This chain uses TRBV28 with TRBJ2-7; D possibly corresponds to TRBD1 (5 bases). V lost 5 bases and J lost 4, with 9 bases in between. Germline assignment: CDR1 MDHEN and CDR2 SYDVKM. The CDR3 is 12 residues long. The CDR3 protein is CASSNQGYEQYF. CDR3 bases: TGTGCCAGCAGTAACCAGGGTTACGAGCAGTACTTC.

This chain uses TRBV28 with TRBJ1-6, with D maybe TRBD1 (5 bases). Germline assignment: CDR1 MDHEN and CDR2 SYDVKM. V was clipped by 11 bases and J by 7 bases, with 15 bases between them. The length of the CDR3 is 13 residues. CDR3 amino acids: CAYGPAGNSPLHF. Here the CDR3 DNA reads TGTGCCTACGGCCCGGCAGGGAATTCACCCCTCCACTTT.

V usage is TRBV1 and J usage is TRBJ2-7; the table's D call of TRBD1 was not tested on the DNA. TRBV1 is designated a pseudogene. This CDR3 has 16 residues. Written as DNA, the CDR3 is TGCACCAGCAGCCTAAACCTTGACAGGGGAGCCTACGAGCAGTACTTC. Protein: CTSSLNLDRGAYEQYF.

J is TRBJ2-1 and V is TRBV18; D call uncertain. The CDR3 has 13 residues. CDR1 and CDR2 (germline): KGHSH, LQKENI. Trimming removed 0 bases at V and 7 bases at J, with 7 bases between. As DNA, the CDR3 is TGTGCCAGCTCACCACCTACCGGGAATGAGCAGTTCTTC. It is translated as CASSPPTGNEQFF.

This clone is a singleton in its sample. The chain uses TRBV10-3 and TRBJ2-2, with 10 bases matching TRBD2. This CDR3 region has 15 residues. CDR1 is ENHRY, CDR2 SYGVKD, per germline. The V segment lost 6 bases and the J segment 6 bases; nucleotides outside the gene matches: 7. The CDR3 region has the DNA TGTGCCATCAGGAGCGGGGGGGCCTTCCCCGGGGAGCTGTTTTTT. This gives the protein CAIRSGGAFPGELFF.

There are a few counts of this clone. This rearrangement joins TRBV9 to TRBJ2-3; possible D gene TRBD1, 6 bases. This CDR3 region has 15 residues. CDR1 is SGDLS and CDR2 is YYNGEE in the germline V gene. V was shortened by 4 bases and J by 1 base, with 13 bases between the two germline ends. CDR3 residues: CASSPGAVGTDTQYF. CDR3 bases: TGTGCCAGCAGCCCAGGGGCGGTTGGCACAGATACGCAGTATTTT. Complete variable domain (other parts from reference TRBV9 and TRBJ2-3): DSGVTQTPKHLITATGQRVTLRCSPRSGDLSVYWYQQSLDQGLQFLIQYYNGEERAKGNILERFSAQQFPDLHSELNLSSLELGDSALYFCASSPGAVGTDTQYFGPGTRLTVL.

The chain couples TRBV10-2 to TRBJ2-7, with TRBD2 identical over 13 bases. The CDR3 is made up of 17 amino acids. V trimming: 3 bases; J trimming: 2 bases; junction bases outside the gene matches: 7. The germline gives CDR1 WSHSY, CDR2 SAAADI. The CDR3 region has the DNA TGCGCCAGCAGTGACCCCGGGACTAGCGGGGCCACCTACGAGCAGTACTTC. It translates to CASSDPGTSGATYEQYF.

The chain employs TRBV7-9 and TRBJ2-2; D not resolved. There are 12 residues in the CDR3. The V gene's germline CDR1 is SEHNR and CDR2 FQNEAQ (reference sequence). V gave up 4 bases and J gave up 4 bases, with 4 bases separating them. For the CDR3, the DNA is TGTGCCAGCAGCTGGGCCACCGGGGAGCTGTTTTTT. It yields the protein CASSWATGELFF.

This chain connects TRBV2 to TRBJ1-6; D is undetermined. V was clipped by 2 bases and J by 10 bases, with 12 bases between them. The CDR3 covers 14 residues. Germline loops: CDR1 SNHLY, CDR2 FYNNEI. The CDR3 region is CASSELRSLSPLHF. Here the CDR3 DNA reads TGTGCCAGCAGTGAACTTCGGAGTCTCTCACCCCTCCACTTT.

This chain uses TRBV4-1 with TRBJ1-1, with D possibly matching TRBD1 (5 bases). The length of the CDR3 is 16 residues. Germline V CDR1 and CDR2: MGHRA, YSYEKL. The V and J ends lost 1 base and 1 base respectively, with 13 bases between them. The CDR3 spells CASSQVPGRRNTEAFF. CDR3 sequence (DNA): TGCGCCAGCAGCCAAGTACCAGGGAGGAGGAACACTGAAGCTTTCTTT.

The chain links TRBV6-4 to TRBJ2-7; D might be TRBD1 (6 bases). The germline V and J ends were trimmed by 2 bases and 4 bases, with 15 bases remaining between them. Per germline, CDR1 MRHNA and CDR2 SNTAGT. This CDR3 has 15 residues. The CDR3 loop reads CASSDSWGHVYEQYF. The CDR3 DNA sequence: TGTGCCAGCAGTGACAGCTGGGGGCACGTGTACGAGCAGTACTTC.

V is TRBV20-1 and J is TRBJ1-2; the D is unclear. Trimming took 3 bases from V and 5 from J, leaving 7 bases between them. The CDR3 has 11 residues. Germline CDR1 is DFQATT and CDR2 is SNEGSKA (reference sequence). The CDR3 loop is CSASAAYGYTF. CDR3 DNA sequence: TGCAGTGCTAGTGCAGCGTATGGCTACACCTTC.

This rearrangement joins TRBV6-5 to TRBJ2-7; D may be TRBD2 (6 bases). Trimming removed 4 bases from V and 0 bases from J, with 13 bases in between. The germline V gene has CDR1 MNHEY and CDR2 SVGAGI. The CDR3 is 15 residues long. The CDR3, as DNA: TGTGCCAGCAGTTCCTGGGCGGGGAGCTCCTACGAGCAGTACTTC. Residues: CASSSWAGSSYEQYF.

This clone was seen more than once but under ten times. The chain carries TRBV15 and TRBJ2-5, with TRBD1 identical over 11 bases. Germline V gene data show CDR1 as LNHNV and CDR2 as YYDKDF (reference sequence). The CDR3 has 16 amino acids. V lost 7 bases, J lost 1 base, and 8 bases stayed unmatched. This CDR3 is CATTLGDRGSQETQYF. The CDR3 DNA sequence: TGTGCCACCACCCTAGGGGACAGGGGGAGCCAAGAGACCCAGTACTTC.

The chain joins TRBV9 to TRBJ2-1; 8 bases align to TRBD2. Germline V gene sequence: CDR1 SGDLS, CDR2 YYNGEE. V dropped 3 bases and J dropped 0; count of bases not matched to a gene: 5. CDR3 length equals 16 residues. The CDR3 spells CASSASGGFSYNEQFF. The CDR3 nucleotides read TGTGCCAGCAGCGCCTCGGGGGGGTTCTCCTACAATGAGCAGTTCTTC.

The rearrangement uses TRBV30 and TRBJ1-3; no firm D call. This CDR3 spans 13 amino acids. CDR1 and CDR2 (germline): GTSNPN, SVGIG (reference sequence). Between the trimmed V and J ends, which lost 0 bases and 3 bases, there was a span of 6 bases. CDR3 loop: CAWSVSGGNTIYF. CDR3 nucleotides: TGTGCCTGGAGTGTATCAGGTGGAAACACCATATATTTT. Variable domain in full (rest from reference TRBV30 and TRBJ1-3): SQTIHQWPATLVQPVGSPLSLECTVEGTSNPNLYWYRQAAGRGLQLLFYSVGIGQISSEVPQNLSASRPQDRQFILSSKKLLLSDSGFYLCAWSVSGGNTIYFGEGSWLTVV.

The rearrangement joins TRBV6-5 to TRBJ2-7; D may be TRBD1 (5 bases). This CDR3 has 16 residues. V lost 2 bases, J lost 0 bases, and 14 bases lay in between. Germline V gene lookup returns CDR1 MNHEY and CDR2 SVGAGI. As DNA, the CDR3 is TGTGCCAGCAGTTACCTTTCCGACAGCCGCTCCTACGAGCAGTACTTC. Its protein is CASSYLSDSRSYEQYF.